These 25 T cell receptor beta chains were all obtained from the same sample, sequenced in a study of blood T cell repertoires in COVID-19. Libraries were prepared by immunoSEQ multiplex PCR; TCRdb keeps only in-frame clonotypes and omits some of them. The data contain fewer than 250,000 clones, less than 90% of them seen just once; the ten biggest clones take up around 1.2%. Sequenced input: peripheral blood. The origin of the receptors is a man younger than 45 with acute or convalescent COVID-19.

This clone came up once. This chain connects TRBV6-5 to TRBJ1-4; D is unclear. Between the trimmed V and J ends, which lost 2 bases and 3 bases, there was a span of 4 bases. The CDR3 totals 13 residues. CDR1 and CDR2 (germline): MNHEY, SVGAGI. The CDR3, as DNA: TGTGCCAGCAGTTACCGGGCTAATGAAAAACTGTTTTTT. Translating gives CASSYRANEKLFF.

This chain joins TRBV7-8 and TRBJ2-7, with TRBD2 matching over 8 bases. Germline CDR1 reads SGHVS; CDR2 reads FQNEAQ. The J segment lost 4 bases and the V segment lost 5 bases, leaving 7 bases of the junction unmatched. The CDR3 length is 14 residues. CDR3 bases: TGTGCCAGCAGCCCCGGGGGGGGCTGGTACGAGCAGTACTTC. Encoded protein: CASSPGGGWYEQYF.

J is TRBJ2-1 and V is TRBV5-1, with 13 bases lining up with TRBD2. V lost 1 base, J lost 2 bases, and 3 bases stayed unmatched. CDR1 is SGHRS, CDR2 YFSETQ, per germline. The length of the CDR3 is 17 residues. CDR3 region: CASSLRTSGSAYNEQFF. The CDR3 bases are TGCGCCAGCAGCTTGAGGACTAGCGGGAGCGCCTACAATGAGCAGTTCTTC. Based on the CDR3 plus reference TRBV5-1 and TRBJ2-1, the full variable domain is KAGVTQTPRYLIKTRGQQVTLSCSPISGHRSVSWYQQTPGQGLQFLFEYFSETQRNKGNFPGRFSGRQFSNSRSEMNVSTLELGDSALYLCASSLRTSGSAYNEQFFGPGTRLTVL.

The rearrangement links TRBV24-1 to TRBJ2-1; 11 bases fit TRBD2. From germline, CDR1 is KGHDR and CDR2 SFDVKD. The CDR3 has 15 residues. After removal of 2 bases from V and 6 bases from J, the junction contained 2 bases not matched to a gene. Here the CDR3 DNA reads TGTGCCACCAGTGATTATAGCGGGAGGGTCAATGAGCAGTTCTTC. This gives the protein CATSDYSGRVNEQFF.

The chain is built from TRBV27 and TRBJ1-2, with 7 bases aligning to TRBD1. With 2 bases clipped from V and 4 bases from J, the junction kept 10 bases outside the gene matches. CDR3 length: 16 residues. The germline V gene encodes CDR1 MNHEY and CDR2 SMNVEV (reference sequence). The CDR3 protein is CASSLNPGQRIYGYTF. Written as DNA, the CDR3 is TGTGCCAGCAGTTTAAATCCGGGACAGAGGATCTATGGCTACACCTTC.

J is TRBJ2-7 and V is TRBV7-9; 9 bases are shared with TRBD1. The junction had 3 bases not matched to a gene; V was cut back by 6 bases and J by 0 bases. This CDR3 has 14 amino acids. The germline CDR1 and CDR2 sequences are SEHNR and FQNEAQ (reference sequence). The CDR3 sequence: CASRTGGNSYEQYF. The CDR3 region has the DNA TGTGCCAGCAGGACAGGGGGAAACTCCTACGAGCAGTACTTC.

CDR3 nucleotide sequence: TGTGCCAGCAGCGCAAGGGTAGGTAAAGGGAGTGAAGCTTTCTTT. Amino acid sequence: CASSARVGKGSEAFF. The V call is TRBV9, the J call TRBJ1-1; no clear D gene. Germline lookup yields CDR1 SGDLS and CDR2 YYNGEE. This CDR3 region has 15 residues. V lost 3 bases and J lost 7, with 19 bases in between.

As DNA, the CDR3 is TGTGCCAGCAGCGTAGTAGATGTGTCTGAAGCTTTCTTT. Translated: CASSVVDVSEAFF. This rearrangement joins TRBV9 to TRBJ1-1; D call uncertain. Germline V gene sequence: CDR1 SGDLS, CDR2 YYNGEE. V was shortened by 0 bases and J by 6 bases, with 9 bases between the two germline ends. This CDR3 has 13 amino acids.

The chain combines TRBV27 with TRBJ1-1, with TRBD1 matching 7 bases. This CDR3 has 14 amino acids. Germline V gene sequence: CDR1 MNHEY, CDR2 SMNVEV (reference sequence). The junction had 4 bases not matched to a gene; V was cut back by 6 bases and J by 0 bases. CDR3: CASRKQGMNTEAFF. In DNA form, the CDR3 reads TGTGCCAGCAGGAAACAGGGGATGAACACTGAAGCTTTCTTT.

This chain uses TRBV5-1 with TRBJ1-1, with a tentative D call TRBD1 (6 bases). The germline V gene encodes CDR1 SGHRS and CDR2 YFSETQ. There are 15 residues in the CDR3. V gave up 4 bases and J gave up 3 bases, with 16 bases separating them. The CDR3 bases are TGCGCCAGCAGCCTACTAACAGGGTTGGACACTGAAGCTTTCTTT. It codes for CASSLLTGLDTEAFF.

This chain joins TRBV19 and TRBJ2-1, with TRBD1 matching 7 bases. V lost 6 bases, J lost 13 bases, and 9 bases stayed unmatched. CDR1 is LNHDA and CDR2 is SQIVND in the germline V gene (reference sequence). The CDR3 sequence is 12 residues long. CDR3 protein: CASRGQATLQFF. CDR3 coding DNA: TGTGCCAGTAGAGGACAGGCCACACTCCAGTTCTTC.

The chain links TRBV4-2 to TRBJ2-5, with TRBD1 matching 8 bases. CDR1 is LGHNA and CDR2 is YNFKEQ in the germline V gene. The V and J ends lost 0 bases and 9 bases, in that order; junction bases with no gene match: 12. The CDR3 contains 16 residues. CDR3: CASSQDFQGARGAQYF. Written as DNA, the CDR3 is TGTGCCAGCAGCCAAGATTTCCAGGGGGCTAGAGGAGCCCAGTACTTC.

V is TRBV18 and J is TRBJ1-6; TRBD1 agrees at 7 bases. Germline V gene lookup returns CDR1 KGHSH and CDR2 LQKENI. The V segment lost 3 bases and the J segment 9 bases; nucleotides outside the gene matches: 2. CDR3 length equals 13 residues. Written as DNA, the CDR3 is TGTGCCAGCTCACCTGCAGGGGGTTCACCCCTCCACTTT. Translated, it gives CASSPAGGSPLHF.

This chain joins TRBV3-1 (or the pseudogene TRBV3-2) and TRBJ1-2, with 9 bases that match TRBD1. CDR1 and CDR2 (germline): LGHDT, YNNKEL (reference sequence). V lost 1 base, J lost 8 bases, and 11 bases stayed unmatched. The CDR3 contains 16 residues. This CDR3 reads CASSQAIGQGLFGYTF. CDR3 DNA sequence: TGTGCCAGCAGCCAAGCAATAGGACAGGGGCTTTTCGGCTACACCTTC.

This rearrangement joins TRBV5-1 to TRBJ1-6; 8 bases are a match to TRBD1. This CDR3 is 14 amino acids long. V was clipped by 0 bases and J by 10 bases; unmatched bases: 3. Germline CDR1 is SGHRS and CDR2 is YFSETQ. The CDR3 loop is CASSLGQGFSPLHF. The CDR3 coding sequence is TGCGCCAGCAGCTTGGGACAGGGGTTCTCACCCCTCCACTTT.

This sequence joins TRBV10-1 and TRBJ1-1; D possibly corresponds to TRBD1 (5 bases). V was trimmed by 2 bases and J by 0 bases, leaving 10 bases between them. Germline V lookup: CDR1 WNHNN, CDR2 SYGVQD (reference sequence). CDR3 size: 15 residues. The CDR3, as DNA: TGCGCCAGCAGTGAGGGGGCCAACATGAACACTGAAGCTTTCTTT. Encoded protein: CASSEGANMNTEAFF.

This clone occurred a few times. This chain links TRBV5-1 with TRBJ1-2; 12 bases line up with TRBD1. Germline CDR1 SGHRS, CDR2 YFSETQ. With 2 bases clipped from V and 3 bases from J, the junction kept 11 bases outside the gene matches. This CDR3 contains 18 residues. The CDR3 region is CASSFTGTGGALYYGYTF. Written as DNA, the CDR3 is TGCGCCAGCAGCTTTACAGGGACAGGGGGCGCGCTATACTATGGCTACACCTTC.

This chain links TRBV15 with TRBJ1-5, with a weak D call TRBD1 (5 bases). Germline CDR1 is LNHNV and CDR2 is YYDKDF (reference sequence). The V end lost 0 bases, the J end lost 6 bases, and 12 bases lay between the germline ends. This CDR3 spans 15 amino acids. In DNA form, the CDR3 reads TGTGCCACCAGCAGAGATGGCGCAGGGATTCAGCCCCAGCATTTT. Encoded protein: CATSRDGAGIQPQHF.

The chain carries TRBV9 and TRBJ2-7; possible D gene TRBD1, 5 bases. Deletions cut 3 bases from V and 10 bases from J, with 23 bases between. CDR3 length: 15 residues. Germline values: CDR1 SGDLS, CDR2 YYNGEE. The CDR3 spells CASSAEAQGPGVQYF. The CDR3 nucleotides read TGTGCCAGCAGCGCAGAGGCTCAGGGCCCCGGCGTACAGTACTTC.

J is TRBJ1-2 and V is TRBV5-1; D might be TRBD1 (5 bases). V lost 0 bases to trimming and J lost 8 bases, with 8 bases between them. In germline, CDR1 is SGHRS, CDR2 YFSETQ. This CDR3 comprises 12 residues. CDR3 sequence reads: CASSLDQGGYTF. The CDR3 DNA reads as TGCGCCAGCAGCTTGGATCAGGGCGGCTACACCTTC.

The V call is TRBV13, the J call TRBJ2-1; 8 nucleotides agree with TRBD2. The germline V gene encodes CDR1 PRHDT and CDR2 FYEKMQ (reference sequence). The V gene end was trimmed by 2 bases and the J gene end by 2 bases; junction bases not matched to a gene: 8. The CDR3 loop spans 17 amino acids. The chain's CDR3 is CASSLKIRGGPYNEQFF. Here the CDR3 DNA reads TGTGCCAGCAGCTTAAAGATTCGGGGGGGCCCCTACAATGAGCAGTTCTTC.

The chain employs TRBV4-1 and TRBJ1-5; the D is unclear. V lost 1 base and J 5 bases, leaving 6 bases between the germline ends. In germline, CDR1 is MGHRA, CDR2 YSYEKL. CDR3 length: 13 residues. The CDR3 coding sequence is TGCGCCAGCAGCCAAGTCTCCCATCAGCCCCAGCATTTT. This translates into CASSQVSHQPQHF.

V gene TRBV7-9 combines with J gene TRBJ1-1; D is perhaps TRBD1 (6 bases). The CDR3 extends over 15 amino acids. V lost 1 base, J lost 4 bases, and 13 bases lay in between. In germline, CDR1 is SEHNR, CDR2 FQNEAQ (reference sequence). The CDR3 spells CASSLVEVRGTEAFF. In DNA form, the CDR3 reads TGTGCCAGCAGCTTAGTGGAGGTCAGGGGCACTGAAGCTTTCTTT.

The V gene is TRBV11-2, the J gene TRBJ1-4; D unclear. The CDR3 extends over 14 amino acids. From germline, CDR1 is SGHAT and CDR2 FQNNGV. The ends were cut back, 1 base at V and 8 bases at J, with 11 bases in the middle. CDR3 DNA sequence: TGTGCCAGCAGCTTAGGAGCGGCGGGGGAAAAACTGTTTTTT. Amino acid sequence: CASSLGAAGEKLFF.

J is TRBJ1-6 and V is TRBV27; no firm D call. The CDR3 sequence is 15 residues long. Germline CDR1 is MNHEY and CDR2 is SMNVEV (reference sequence). Trimming took off 3 bases at V and 9 bases at J, with 15 bases between the two ends. In DNA form, the CDR3 reads TGTGCCAGCAGTTTCCTGCGGGGTACCCCTTCACCCCTCCACTTT. Translating gives CASSFLRGTPSPLHF.